Following are 12 T cell receptor beta chains from one sample sequenced in a study of blood T cell repertoires in COVID-19. Generated by immunoSEQ multiplex PCR, the TCRdb table keeps only in-frame clones and is missing some. The sample carries roughly 120,000 clones, about 70% recorded once. Sequencing was done on a sample of peripheral blood. Receptors were obtained from a man aged 80 or over with COVID-19, enrolled during active disease.

This clone was counted a few times. The genes are TRBV7-9 and TRBJ2-1; 9 nucleotides agree with TRBD2. With 3 bases clipped from V and 8 bases from J, the junction kept 5 bases outside the gene matches. This CDR3 comprises 14 residues. From germline, CDR1 is SEHNR and CDR2 FQNEAQ (reference sequence). CDR3 coding DNA: TGTGCCAGCAGCTTTAGCGGGAGTGTGGATGAGCAGTTCTTC. It yields the protein CASSFSGSVDEQFF.

V gene TRBV14 combines with J gene TRBJ1-6; D may be TRBD1 (6 bases). The CDR3 contains 14 residues. Germline assignment: CDR1 SGHDN and CDR2 FVKESK. V was pared by 2 bases and J by 9 bases, with 11 bases between. This CDR3 is CASSQNQGSSPLHF. CDR3 nucleotides: TGTGCCAGCAGCCAAAATCAGGGGAGTTCACCCCTCCACTTT.

This chain uses TRBV5-1 with TRBJ1-6, with D possibly TRBD1 on 5 matching bases. Germline CDR1 reads SGHRS; CDR2 reads YFSETQ. The CDR3 loop spans 16 amino acids. V was shortened by 3 bases and J by 0 bases, with 10 bases between the two germline ends. CDR3 DNA sequence: TGCGCCAGCAGCTCAGGGATCAGCTCCTATAATTCACCCCTCCACTTT. This encodes CASSSGISSYNSPLHF. Drawing the rest from reference TRBV5-1 and TRBJ1-6, the complete variable domain is KAGVTQTPRYLIKTRGQQVTLSCSPISGHRSVSWYQQTPGQGLQFLFEYFSETQRNKGNFPGRFSGRQFSNSRSEMNVSTLELGDSALYLCASSSGISSYNSPLHFGNGTRLTVT.

Only a few counts were recorded for this clone. The V call is TRBV10-2, the J call TRBJ2-7; 8 bases agree with TRBD1. V lost 4 bases, J lost 3 bases, and 5 bases stayed unmatched. The germline CDR1 and CDR2 sequences are WSHSY and SAAADI. This CDR3 spans 14 amino acids. The CDR3 loop reads CASSGQGKNYEQYF. CDR3 DNA sequence: TGCGCCAGCAGTGGACAGGGGAAAAACTACGAGCAGTACTTC.

In its sample, this clone was seen a few times. The chain has TRBV6-5 and TRBJ2-5, with D possibly being TRBD2 (6 bases). In germline, CDR1 is MNHEY, CDR2 SVGAGI. The CDR3 extends over 14 amino acids. V was shortened by 5 bases and J by 5 bases, with 15 bases between the two germline ends. CDR3 sequence (DNA): TGTGCCAGCAGTCTTCGGGGGTTGGGTGAGACCCAGTACTTC. Translation: CASSLRGLGETQYF.

This chain connects TRBV10-3 to TRBJ1-2; 8 bases line up with TRBD1. In germline, CDR1 is ENHRY, CDR2 SYGVKD. V was clipped by 5 bases and J by 6 bases; unmatched bases: 11. The CDR3 extends over 15 amino acids. The CDR3: CAISPSGQGANGYTF. CDR3 bases: TGTGCCATCAGTCCCTCGGGGCAGGGGGCTAATGGCTACACCTTC.

V gene TRBV28 combines with J gene TRBJ2-2; perhaps TRBD1 as D (6 bases). Trimming took 4 bases from V and 1 from J, leaving 10 bases between them. Germline V gives CDR1 MDHEN, CDR2 SYDVKM. The CDR3 totals 15 residues. DNA of the CDR3: TGTGCCAGCAGTTACCCGGGACAGAACACCGGGGAGCTGTTTTTT. This encodes CASSYPGQNTGELFF.

This chain connects TRBV27 to TRBJ1-1, with TRBD1 identical over 7 bases. V shed 11 bases, J shed 3 bases, and the junction held 15 bases outside the gene matches. The germline V gene encodes CDR1 MNHEY and CDR2 SMNVEV (reference sequence). The CDR3 totals 15 residues. This chain's CDR3 is CALHRRQGRDTEAFF. The CDR3 DNA is TGTGCCCTCCATCGGAGACAGGGAAGGGACACTGAAGCTTTCTTT.

V gene TRBV28 combines with J gene TRBJ1-5, with D possibly TRBD1 on 6 matching bases. The CDR3 runs to 19 residues. Trimming took off 8 bases at V and 0 bases at J, with 26 bases between the two ends. The germline gives CDR1 MDHEN, CDR2 SYDVKM. CDR3 in DNA: TGTGCCAGCCCCACACAGGGTTCGAGGAATTTGGGTAGCAATCAGCCCCAGCATTTT. This sequence encodes CASPTQGSRNLGSNQPQHF.

This clone has just one count. The chain links TRBV3-1 (or the pseudogene TRBV3-2) to TRBJ1-1; TRBD1 agrees at 7 bases. The germline gives CDR1 LGHDT, CDR2 YNNKEL (reference sequence). The CDR3 loop spans 15 amino acids. J was trimmed by 0 bases and V by 1 base; bases with no gene match: 2. The CDR3 spells CASSQAGTVNTEAFF. The CDR3 bases are TGTGCCAGCAGCCAAGCGGGGACAGTGAACACTGAAGCTTTCTTT.

The chain carries TRBV18 and TRBJ2-7; 12 positions match TRBD2. Unmatched junction bases numbered 6, after V lost 5 bases and J lost 7 bases. Germline CDR1 and CDR2: KGHSH and LQKENI. This CDR3 region has 14 residues. The CDR3 sequence is CASSNLAGGEEQYF. The CDR3 nucleotides read TGTGCCAGCTCAAATCTAGCGGGAGGGGAAGAGCAGTACTTC. Complete variable domain (other parts from reference TRBV18 and TRBJ2-7): NAGVMQNPRHLVRRRGQEARLRCSPMKGHSHVYWYRQLPEEGLKFMVYLQKENIIDESGMPKERFSAEFPKEGPSILRIQQVVRGDSAAYFCASSNLAGGEEQYFGPGTRLTVT.

The CDR3 here is CASSSWRGQGNTQYF. Here the CDR3 DNA reads TGTGCCAGCAGCTCCTGGCGGGGGCAGGGGAATACGCAGTATTTT. The chain recombines TRBV7-2 with TRBJ2-3, with D perhaps matching TRBD2 (7 bases). CDR1 SGHTA and CDR2 FQGNSA come from the germline V gene. The CDR3 runs 15 residues. The V gene lost 4 bases and the J gene lost 7 bases, with 18 bases spanning the gap.